Presented here are 19 T cell receptor beta chains from one specimen sequenced in a study of post-analysis software for immune sequencing data. Unique molecular identifiers were present in the TCR beta cDNA libraries. TCRdb passed the PCR reads through MiXCR, listing each CDR3 protein once. The repertoire holds 700,000 to 900,000 distinct CDR3 sequences, with around 46% as singletons. General study points: Five or six TRBV segments appeared more often in patients than in controls, and TRBV5-6, TRBV5-1 and TRBV20-1 were among these.

No antigen is known for these receptors. The sample was blood. The source is a girl between 10 and 17 years old with multiple sclerosis.

The rearrangement uses TRBV20-1 and TRBJ2-5; D not resolved. The V gene's germline CDR1 is DFQATT and CDR2 SNEGSKA (reference sequence). The CDR3 contains 13 residues. Trimming removed 3 bases from V and 6 bases from J, with 14 bases in between. CDR3 sequence (DNA): TGCAGTGCTAGCCCCTCAGTGGGTCAGACCCAGTACTTC. Its translation is CSASPSVGQTQYF.

A few counts support this clonotype. The junction shows a germline mismatch at one end, possibly a read error. The chain combines TRBV20-1 with TRBJ2-7; D is tentatively TRBD1 or TRBD2 (5 bases each). The germline V gene encodes CDR1 DFQATT and CDR2 SNEGSKA (reference sequence). This CDR3 spans 13 amino acids. The CDR3 DNA reads TGCAGTGTTAGGGACGTAAGCTCCTACAAGCAGTACTTC. Translating gives CSVRDVSSYKQYF.

This chain links TRBV6-1 with TRBJ2-5, with unresolved D. The CDR3 has 13 residues. V shed 10 bases and J shed 3 bases, with 15 bases lying between them. In germline, CDR1 is MNHNS, CDR2 SASEGT. For the CDR3, the DNA is TGTGCCACCGAGAGAAACCATAAAGAGACCCAGTACTTC. Amino acids: CATERNHKETQYF.

V usage is TRBV27 and J usage is TRBJ2-1; weak D call: TRBD1 (6 bases). Germline V gene sequence: CDR1 MNHEY, CDR2 SMNVEV (reference sequence). With 5 bases removed from V and 0 bases from J, the gap between germline ends came to 11 bases. The CDR3 contains 15 residues. DNA of the CDR3: TGTGCCAGCAGTCCCGGACAGAGCTCCTACAATGAGCAGTTCTTC. Translated: CASSPGQSSYNEQFF.

The chain has TRBV29-1 and TRBJ2-3; 10 bases line up with TRBD1. The V segment lost 7 bases and the J segment 8 bases; nucleotides outside the gene matches: 6. The germline V gene encodes CDR1 SQVTM and CDR2 ANQGSEA. The CDR3 sequence is 12 residues long. CDR3 sequence reads: CSAGQGGGTQYF. The CDR3 DNA is TGCAGCGCCGGACAGGGGGGGGGTACGCAGTATTTT.

This clonotype was seen ten or more times. The V gene is TRBV10-3, the J gene TRBJ2-3, with TRBD2 matching 11 bases. V lost 2 bases to trimming and J lost 3 bases; unmatched junction nucleotides: 10. Germline values: CDR1 ENHRY, CDR2 SYGVKD. This CDR3 comprises 18 residues. Here the CDR3 DNA reads TGTGCCATCAGTGAGGGGCTAGCGGGGGGAGCCCTGACAGATACGCAGTATTTT. This translates into CAISEGLAGGALTDTQYF.

A few counts support this clonotype. The chain carries TRBV7-2 and TRBJ2-7; 9 nucleotides match TRBD1. Germline V gives CDR1 SGHTA, CDR2 FQGNSA. The CDR3 covers 14 residues. J lost 3 bases, V lost 4 bases, and 4 bases had no gene match. DNA for the CDR3: TGTGCCAGCAGCTACACGGGACAGGGCTACGAGCAGTACTTC. Residues: CASSYTGQGYEQYF. Variable domain in full (rest from reference TRBV7-2 and TRBJ2-7): GAGVSQSPSNKVTEKGKDVELRCDPISGHTALYWYRQSLGQGLEFLIYFQGNSAPDKSGLPSDRFSAERTGGSVSTLTIQRTQQEDSAVYLCASSYTGQGYEQYFGPGTRLTVT.

There are a few counts of this clonotype. This chain uses TRBV9 with TRBJ2-1; 9 bases fit TRBD2. The CDR3 is 16 residues long. With 0 bases clipped from V and 10 bases from J, the junction kept 11 bases outside the gene matches. Per the germline V gene, CDR1 is SGDLS and CDR2 is YYNGEE. This chain's CDR3 is CASSVGSEREVAEQFF. The CDR3 DNA is TGTGCCAGCAGCGTAGGGTCCGAGCGGGAGGTTGCCGAGCAGTTCTTC.

This clonotype was detected a few times. V is TRBV29-1 and J is TRBJ2-3; TRBD1 matches 7 bases. With 6 bases clipped from V and 0 bases from J, the junction kept 9 bases outside the gene matches. The CDR3 sequence is 15 residues long. Per the germline V gene, CDR1 is SQVTM and CDR2 is ANQGSEA. The CDR3: CSVPTGSISTDTQYF. CDR3 nucleotides: TGCAGCGTCCCGACAGGGAGCATCAGCACAGATACGCAGTATTTT.

The chain links TRBV6-2 or TRBV6-3 to TRBJ2-7, with TRBD2 matching over 11 bases. The end of the DNA aligns better with TRBJ2-1, so the J call may be wrong. Germline V CDR1 and CDR2: MNHEY, SVGEGT. The CDR3 runs to 15 residues. CDR3 sequence (DNA): TGTGCCAGCAGTACCCGGATTAGCGGGAGGGACGAGCAGTTCTTC. Translation: CASSTRISGRDEQFF.

The chain uses TRBV29-1 and TRBJ2-7; perhaps TRBD2 as D (6 bases). The CDR3 is made up of 15 amino acids. Germline CDR1 and CDR2: SQVTM and ANQGSEA. V lost 1 base to trimming and J lost 2 bases, with 15 bases between them. The DNA for the CDR3 is TGCAGCGTTGAAGGGGTCCGGGACTCTCCCTACGAGCAGTACTTC. Its protein product is CSVEGVRDSPYEQYF.

This clonotype was observed a handful of times. This chain joins TRBV20-1 and TRBJ2-3, with TRBD2 identical over 16 bases. The trim removed 3 bases at V and 4 bases at J, leaving 1 base unmatched. The germline V gene has CDR1 DFQATT and CDR2 SNEGSKA (reference sequence). The CDR3 runs 15 residues. CDR3 in DNA: TGCAGTGCTAGGGGACTAGCGGGAGGGTCAGATACGCAGTATTTT. It is translated as CSARGLAGGSDTQYF.

Written as DNA, the CDR3 is TGCAGTGCTAGAGATCCCGGGACTAGCGGAGATACGCAGTATTTT. This gives the protein CSARDPGTSGDTQYF. J is TRBJ2-3 and V is TRBV20-1; 11 nucleotides agree with TRBD2. Germline CDR1 is DFQATT and CDR2 is SNEGSKA (reference sequence). The J segment lost 5 bases and the V segment lost 0 bases, leaving 4 bases of the junction unmatched. This CDR3 has 15 residues.

This clonotype was counted once. This chain links TRBV9 with TRBJ2-7; D not certain. V lost 0 bases, J lost 4 bases, and 14 bases lay in between. This CDR3 region has 15 residues. Germline CDR1 and CDR2: SGDLS and YYNGEE. The CDR3 is CASSVGVTVGYEQYF. Written as DNA, the CDR3 is TGTGCCAGCAGCGTAGGGGTTACCGTCGGGTACGAGCAGTACTTC.

In this sample, this clonotype turned up a few times. The chain combines TRBV6-1 with TRBJ2-5; possibly TRBD2 for D (6 bases). The CDR3 runs to 13 residues. Trimming stripped 6 bases from V and 4 bases from J, with 12 bases between. The germline V gene encodes CDR1 MNHNS and CDR2 SASEGT. The CDR3 sequence: CASRATGGETQYF. Here the CDR3 DNA reads TGTGCCAGCAGGGCCACCGGGGGAGAGACCCAGTACTTC.

This clonotype came up a few times. CDR3 DNA sequence: TGTGCCAGCAGTTTAGTGCGGGCCGGCGGGGGCTACGAGCAGTACTTC. Translating it yields CASSLVRAGGGYEQYF. The rearrangement links TRBV12-3 or TRBV12-4 to TRBJ2-7; 7 bases are a match to TRBD2. V shed 1 base and J 3 bases; nucleotides not matched to a gene: 9. The CDR3 extends over 16 amino acids.

V usage is TRBV10-1 and J usage is TRBJ2-7; D is unresolved. Germline loops: CDR1 WNHNN, CDR2 SYGVQD (reference sequence). V was cut by 4 bases and J by 2 bases, with 24 bases left in between. This CDR3 is 18 amino acids long. CDR3 region: CASSGPELSRIGTYEQYF. Here the CDR3 DNA reads TGCGCCAGCAGTGGCCCAGAATTATCTCGGATTGGGACCTACGAGCAGTACTTC.

V gene TRBV5-1 combines with J gene TRBJ1-1; the D gene is possibly TRBD1 (5 bases). The CDR3 is made up of 14 amino acids. Germline V gene sequence: CDR1 SGHRS, CDR2 YFSETQ. V dropped 7 bases and J dropped 5 bases, with 18 bases sitting between them. DNA for the CDR3: TGCGCCAGCCAGCTCGGGGGAGAGAGGACTGAAGCTTTCTTT. Residues: CASQLGGERTEAFF.

This clonotype was counted a few times. The genes are TRBV7-9 and TRBJ2-1; D could derive from TRBD1 or TRBD2 (5 bases each). Trimming removed 5 bases from V and 5 bases from J, with 10 bases in between. The CDR3 is 13 residues long. Germline V gene data show CDR1 as SEHNR and CDR2 as FQNEAQ (reference sequence). CDR3 in DNA: TGTGCCAGCAGCCCCGGGGCCCACAATGAGCAGTTCTTC. The encoded protein is CASSPGAHNEQFF. Combining the CDR3 with reference TRBV7-9 and TRBJ2-1 gives the whole variable domain DTGVSQNPRHKITKRGQNVTFRCDPISEHNRLYWYRQTLGQGPEFLTYFQNEAQLEKSRLLSDRFSAERPKGSFSTLEIQRTEQGDSAMYLCASSPGAHNEQFFGPGTRLTVL.